This T cell receptor beta chain comes out of a study of blood T cell repertoires in COVID-19. The CDR3 runs to 15 residues. V was clipped by 4 bases and J by 5 bases; unmatched bases: 9. Germline V CDR1 and CDR2: SGHRS, YFSETQ. Method: immunoSEQ multiplex PCR; TCRdb's copy keeps in-frame clones and lacks some. The table has fewer than 300,000 clones, 70% to 85% seen once; the top ten hold roughly 0.87%. The clonotype was recovered from a human donor with COVID-19, enrolled during active disease. The donor label of this sample is uncertain. The sequenced sample was peripheral blood. The chain is built from TRBV5-1 and TRBJ2-5; 9 bases fit TRBD1. For the CDR3, the DNA is TGCGCCAGCAGCAGAGACAGGGGGAGGGAGGAGACCCAGTACTTC. Residues: CASSRDRGREETQYF.